These 9 T cell receptor beta chains share one sample of origin, sequenced in a study of blood T cells in healthy people across ages (dated by TCRdb to between 2015 and 2016). The library was built by means of 5' RACE. Data came from an Illumina HiSeq 2500. A second about 7 to 11 cycle PCR used a sample-barcoded 5' primer and a J-beta primer mix. TCRdb reprocessed the public reads (quality trimming at Q25 with fastp, clone calling with MiXCR) and kept in-frame beta chains. Each CDR3 protein appears once, grouped with its most common genes and DNA. Present in this sample are hundreds of thousands of distinct CDR3 sequences, around 24% of which were seen just once. The top ten hold around 10% of the sample. This sample also appeared in a second study, on T cells of mothers and their children.

Sequences were obtained from blood. These receptors all come from a boy younger than 18 in good health.

V is TRBV6-1 and J is TRBJ1-1; tentative D call: TRBD1 (6 bases). Per the germline V gene, CDR1 is MNHNS and CDR2 is SASEGT. Trimming shortened V by 4 bases and J by 3 bases, and 12 bases separated the two germline ends. This CDR3 is built from 14 residues. The CDR3 here is CASSVQGVDTEAFF. CDR3 DNA sequence: TGTGCCAGCAGTGTACAGGGCGTTGACACTGAAGCTTTCTTT.

The genes are TRBV20-1 and TRBJ1-3; D gene unclear. The CDR3 is made up of 15 amino acids. Germline V gene lookup returns CDR1 DFQATT and CDR2 SNEGSKA (reference sequence). V was pared by 1 base and J by 2 bases, with 12 bases between. CDR3 sequence: CSARVRPIAGNTIYF. CDR3 bases: TGCAGTGCTAGAGTACGTCCTATCGCTGGAAACACCATATATTTT.

The sample holds a few counts of this clonotype. This chain uses TRBV9 with TRBJ2-3; D is undetermined. Trimming left V 6 bases short and J 1 base short, with 15 bases between. Germline values: CDR1 SGDLS, CDR2 YYNGEE. CDR3 length equals 15 residues. The CDR3 coding sequence is TGTGCCAGCAACGCGAGGAGTAAGGGCACAGATACGCAGTATTTT. This codes for CASNARSKGTDTQYF.

The gene calls are TRBV2 and TRBJ2-1; maybe TRBD1 (6 bases). Near its end, the DNA agrees better with TRBJ2-7, so the J call may be wrong. This CDR3 contains 14 residues. The germline V gene encodes CDR1 SNHLY and CDR2 FYNNEI. For the CDR3, the DNA is TGTGCCAGCAGACAGGGACCGAGGTTGGACGAGCAGTACTTC. Protein product: CASRQGPRLDEQYF.

V gene TRBV6-5 combines with J gene TRBJ2-2; TRBD1 might be the D (6 bases). CDR3 length equals 15 residues. Germline loops: CDR1 MNHEY, CDR2 SVGAGI. V gave up 6 bases and J gave up 2 bases, with 13 bases separating them. The CDR3 is CASRTFRGNTGELFF. The DNA for the CDR3 is TGTGCCAGCAGGACCTTCAGGGGTAACACCGGGGAGCTGTTTTTT.

This clonotype was counted many times. CDR3 coding DNA: TGCAGCGTTGAAGATCGGCAGAAAACTAGCACAGATACGCAGTATTTT. Its translation: CSVEDRQKTSTDTQYF. The V call is TRBV29-1, the J call TRBJ2-3; D not certain. Trimming pared 0 bases from V and 0 bases from J, leaving 13 bases between. Germline V CDR1 and CDR2: SQVTM, ANQGSEA. The CDR3 is 16 amino acids.

This clonotype has only a few counts. One junction end does not reproduce the germline sequence, and a read error may be involved. The chain couples TRBV20-1 to TRBJ1-5; TRBD1 matches 8 bases. The CDR3 length is 13 residues. CDR1 is DFQATT, CDR2 SNEGSKA, per germline (reference sequence). The CDR3 nucleotides are TGCAGCGCTAAACCAGGGGGCGATCAGCCCCAGCATTTT. It specifies CSAKPGGDQPQHF.

This chain uses TRBV4-3 with TRBJ2-7; 7 bases agree with TRBD1. Germline CDR1 and CDR2: LGHNA and YSLEER. The CDR3 spans 15 residues. V lost 1 base to trimming and J lost 0 bases; unmatched junction nucleotides: 3. The CDR3 sequence is CASSQGPGGSYEQYF. The CDR3 DNA is TGCGCCAGCAGCCAAGGTCCAGGGGGCTCCTACGAGCAGTACTTC.

CDR3 residues: CASSWGLNYGYTF. As DNA, the CDR3 is TGTGCCAGCAGTTGGGGGTTGAACTATGGCTACACCTTC. The rearrangement links TRBV6-5 to TRBJ1-2; a possible D gene is TRBD1 (5 bases). V lost 4 bases, J lost 2 bases, and 8 bases lay in between. The CDR3 has 13 residues. In germline, CDR1 is MNHEY, CDR2 SVGAGI.